The clone carrying this T cell receptor (beta chain) showed up just a few times. Its specificity is unknown. This entry is derived from a study of T cells in Graves' hyperthyroidism and ophthalmopathy. General study points: Researchers report that a 13 V-J model separated ophthalmopathy from stable hyperthyroidism.

V was clipped by 3 bases and J by 4 bases, with 15 bases between them. The CDR3 extends over 15 amino acids. Germline V CDR1 and CDR2: LNHDA, SQIVND (reference sequence). Researchers amplified the TCR beta CDR3 regions from RNA transcripts. During a first-round RT-PCR of the TCR CDR3, the HTBI primer set was used. TCRdb re-derived calls from the multiplex PCR reads in MiXCR, one entry per CDR3 protein. The sample holds roughly 660,000 distinct CDR3 sequences, 17% seen once. Specimen: blood. The gene calls are TRBV19 and TRBJ1-2; weak D call: TRBD1 (5 bases). The sequence was obtained from a man aged 50-60 years with Graves' hyperthyroidism. CDR3 loop: CASSIELGLGYGYTF. CDR3 DNA sequence: TGTGCCAGTAGTATCGAATTGGGGCTCGGCTATGGCTACACCTTC. The whole variable domain, remainder taken from reference TRBV19 and TRBJ1-2, is DGGITQSPKYLFRKEGQNVTLSCEQNLNHDAMYWYRQDPGQGLRLIYYSQIVNDFQKGDIAEGYSVSREKKESFPLTVTSAQKNPTAFYLCASSIELGLGYGYTFGSGTRLTVV.